These T cell receptor beta chains were read from a single sample in a study of blood T cell repertoires in COVID-19. This table comes from immunoSEQ multiplex PCR, and its TCRdb copy is limited to in-frame clones, with some not included. The sample shows 40,000 to 45,000 clones, less than 70% of them seen only once. The sequencing input was peripheral blood. Receptors originate from a man at least 80 years old with acute or convalescent COVID-19. CDR3s include the opening cysteine and the closing phenylalanine or tryptophan. A D gene is named only where the DNA matches it firmly. Size tells how often a clone was seen (once, few, many) or the class of an expanded clone, and some rows leave it out.

TRBJ1-1 | TRBV6-1 | TRBD1 | - | TGTGCCAGCAGTGAAGGGGACAGGGGGACTGAAGCTTTCTTT | CASSEGDRGTEAFF
TRBJ1-1 | TRBV2 | - | - | TGTGCCAGCACCCCTTGGGAGAAAAACACTGAAGCTTTCTTT | CASTPWEKNTEAFF
TRBJ2-1 | TRBV18 | TRBD2 | - | TGTGCCAGCTCACCACCCTTAGCGGGGGGGCCCAACAATGAGCAGTTCTTC | CASSPPLAGGPNNEQFF
TRBJ2-3 | TRBV5-1 | - | - | TGCGCCAGCAGCTTGGACAGGGATACGCAGTATTTT | CASSLDRDTQYF
TRBJ1-2 | TRBV7-9 | - | - | TGTGCCAGCAGCCCCTACTATGTGAGGATTAACTATGGCTACACCTTC | CASSPYYVRINYGYTF
TRBJ1-2 | TRBV19 | TRBD1 | - | TGTGCCAGTACCTCCGGGACAGGTGGGCCCTATGGCTACACCTTC | CASTSGTGGPYGYTF
TRBJ2-2 | TRBV11-2 | - | - | TGTGCCACCCGGTACACCGGGGAGCTGTTTTTT | CATRYTGELFF
TRBJ1-4 | TRBV7-2 | - | few | TGTGCCAGCAGCTTAGATGGACAGCCTAATGAAAAACTGTTTTTT | CASSLDGQPNEKLFF
TRBJ2-1 | TRBV5-1 | TRBD2 | - | TGCGCCAGCAGCCCCACAAGAGCGGGAGTGTACAATGAGCAGTTCTTC | CASSPTRAGVYNEQFF
TRBJ1-4 | TRBV4-1 | - | - | TGCGCCAGCAGCCGCGAGGGGGCAACTAATGAAAAACTGTTTTTT | CASSREGATNEKLFF
TRBJ2-1 | TRBV7-8 | - | - | TGTGCCAGCAGCTTAGTACAGAACCACAATGAGCAGTTCTTC | CASSLVQNHNEQFF
TRBJ1-3 | TRBV7-2 | TRBD1 | - | TGTGCCAGCAGCTGGACCGGGACAGGGTCCGGAAACACCATATATTTT | CASSWTGTGSGNTIYF
TRBJ1-2 | TRBV5-6 | TRBD1 | - | TGTGCCTCCCAGGGGGTAGACGACTATGGCTACACCTTC | CASQGVDDYGYTF
TRBJ1-1 | TRBV7-9 | - | - | TGTGCCAGCAACGAGGGGGACCTGAACACTGAAGCTTTCTTT | CASNEGDLNTEAFF
TRBJ2-7 | TRBV11-2 | - | few | TGTGCCAGCAGCTTAACTAGATACGAGCAGTACTTC | CASSLTRYEQYF
TRBJ2-3 | TRBV13 | TRBD2 | - | TGTGCCAGCAGCCGGCCGTTAGCGGGAGGGGCAGATACGCAGTATTTT | CASSRPLAGGADTQYF
TRBJ1-5 | TRBV19 | - | - | TGTGCCAGTAGTATCTCCATAACAGGTTACAATCAGCCCCAGCATTTT | CASSISITGYNQPQHF
TRBJ1-6 | TRBV27 | TRBD1 | - | TGTGCCAGCAGTTCCTCCCGGACAGGCCGTAATTCACCCCTCCACTTT | CASSSSRTGRNSPLHF
TRBJ1-1 | TRBV11-2 | - | - | TGTGCCAGCAGGTACAACCAGAACACTGAAGCTTTCTTT | CASRYNQNTEAFF
TRBJ1-1 | TRBV2 | TRBD1 | - | TGTGCCAGCAGTGCCCTCCCGACAGGGCTGGGCACTGAAGCTTTCTTT | CASSALPTGLGTEAFF
TRBJ1-2 | TRBV5-6 | TRBD1 | - | TGTGCCAGCAGCGGATACAGGGGGAATTATGGCTACACCTTC | CASSGYRGNYGYTF
TRBJ2-1 | TRBV11-2 | TRBD2 | - | TGTGCCAGCAGCTCTATAGCGGGAGCAAGAAATGAGCAGTTCTTC | CASSSIAGARNEQFF
TRBJ1-5 | TRBV7-6 | TRBD1 | - | TGTGCCAGCAGCTCGGACAGGAATCAGCCCCAGCATTTT | CASSSDRNQPQHF
TRBJ2-7 | TRBV11-3 | TRBD1 | - | TGTGCCAGCAGCTTAGATGGGGACAGGGGGAGATACGAGCAGTACTTC | CASSLDGDRGRYEQYF
TRBJ1-2 | TRBV7-2 | TRBD1 | few | TGTGCCAGCAGCCCAGGGACAGGGGCTACGGGATATGGCTACACCTTC | CASSPGTGATGYGYTF
TRBJ1-2 | TRBV18 | - | - | TGTGCCAGCTCACTCGGGGAGTGGGAGAGTAACTATGGCTACACCTTC | CASSLGEWESNYGYTF
TRBJ2-2 | TRBV4-3 | - | once | TGCGCCAGCAGCCCAAGTGGGGCCACTTCGAACACCGGGGAGCTGTTTTTT | CASSPSGATSNTGELFF
TRBJ1-5 | TRBV19 | TRBD1 | - | TGTGCCAGTAGTATGGAGGACAGGGGGTTTCAGCCCCAGCATTTT | CASSMEDRGFQPQHF
TRBJ1-2 | TRBV14 | - | few | TGTGCCAGCAGCCAAGCCCACGGCTATGGCTACACCTTC | CASSQAHGYGYTF
TRBJ2-3 | TRBV5-1 | TRBD2 | few | TGCGCCAGCAGCTTAGAGACTAGCGGTTCTAGCACAGATACGCAGTATTTT | CASSLETSGSSTDTQYF
TRBJ2-1 | TRBV7-3 | - | - | TGTGCCAGCAGCTTTTTGGCACGGGACAATGAGCAGTTCTTC | CASSFLARDNEQFF
TRBJ2-5 | TRBV5-1 | TRBD1 | few | TGCGCCAGCAGCCTAGGACAGGGTAGGGAGACCCAGTACTTC | CASSLGQGRETQYF
TRBJ2-1 | TRBV5-6 | TRBD1 | - | TGTGCCACCGCCCGGGACAGGGTATCCAATGAGCAGTTCTTC | CATARDRVSNEQFF
TRBJ1-5 | TRBV5-6 | - | - | TGTGCCAGCAGCTCCCTAAATCAGCCCCAGCATTTT | CASSSLNQPQHF
TRBJ1-2 | TRBV25-1 | - | - | TGTGCCAGCAGTGAATGGGGGGGAGGGGCTAACTATGGCTACACCTTC | CASSEWGGGANYGYTF
TRBJ2-2 | TRBV27 | TRBD1 | - | TGTGCCAGCAGTTTAATGGCAGGGGGCGCTTCCGGGGAGCTGTTTTTT | CASSLMAGGASGELFF
TRBJ2-5 | TRBV30 | TRBD2 | few | TGTGCCTGGAGTCCGGGCGGGGGTGAGACCCAGTACTTC | CAWSPGGGETQYF
TRBJ1-1 | TRBV28 | - | few | TGTGCCAGCAGTCCACAGAGTATGAACACTGAAGCTTTCTTT | CASSPQSMNTEAFF
TRBJ2-1 | TRBV6-6 | - | - | TGTGCCAGCAGGCAGTGGACAGCTGGATACAATGAGCAGTTCTTC | CASRQWTAGYNEQFF
TRBJ2-1 | TRBV5-6 | TRBD2 | - | TGTGCCAGCAGCTTGGTGGGACTAGCGGGAGGAGTGAGTGAGCAGTTCTTC | CASSLVGLAGGVSEQFF
TRBJ1-1 | TRBV3-1/TRBV3-2 | - | - | TGTGCCAGCAGGCCAAGTAGGGGCGGAACTGAAGCTTTCTTT | CASRPSRGGTEAFF
TRBJ2-3 | TRBV7-2 | TRBD2 | - | TGTGCCAGCAGCCCAGGGGGGCTAGCGGGGGGATGGGGAGATACGCAGTATTTT | CASSPGGLAGGWGDTQYF
TRBJ1-2 | TRBV29-1 | TRBD1 | - | TGCAGCGCTCAGGACAGGGCCCCAAATGGCTACACCTTC | CSAQDRAPNGYTF
TRBJ1-1 | TRBV10-2 | - | - | TGCGCCAGCACCGGAAGCCGGGGAGGGGCTGAAGCTTTCTTT | CASTGSRGGAEAFF
TRBJ1-2 | TRBV19 | TRBD1 | - | TGTGCCAGTAGCGGGACAGGGAGTAACTATGGCTACACCTTC | CASSGTGSNYGYTF
TRBJ1-6 | TRBV25-1 | - | many | TGTGCCAGCAGTGAGGAGACAGCCTCACCCCTCCACTTT | CASSEETASPLHF
TRBJ1-6 | TRBV6-4 | - | - | TGTGCCAGCAGTGTACTAGGTCGGGATAATTCACCCCTCCACTTT | CASSVLGRDNSPLHF
TRBJ2-5 | TRBV7-8 | TRBD2 | few | TGTGCCAGCGGCCAACTAGCGGGAGGGCCGGGTGAGACCCAGTACTTC | CASGQLAGGPGETQYF
TRBJ2-2 | TRBV9 | - | - | TGTGCCAGCACCGTGGGGTCAGGGGTCGGGGAGCTGTTTTTT | CASTVGSGVGELFF
TRBJ2-7 | TRBV5-1 | - | - | TGCGCCAGCAGCCCAGTGGGAGCCGGGGTTTCGGAGGAGCAGTACTTC | CASSPVGAGVSEEQYF
TRBJ1-1 | TRBV11-3 | - | - | TGTGCCAGCAGCTTAGGGGTTCAGGGGTTCCGAGCTTTCTTT | CASSLGVQGFRAFF
TRBJ2-1 | TRBV10-1 | TRBD2 | - | TGCGCCAGCAGTGATGGGGGGGGTAACGATGAGCAGTTCTTC | CASSDGGGNDEQFF
TRBJ1-2 | TRBV14 | - | - | TGTGCCAGCAGCCAAGATGGGGGGAAGGGCTATGGCTACACCTTC | CASSQDGGKGYGYTF